This TCR beta chain derives from a study of blood T cells in healthy people across ages. Study-wide results and limits: Comparison with aged donors showed that long-lived donors had more naive CD4+ cells and higher diversity. CMV status of donors was unknown, possibly confounding expanded clonotype changes.

The V gene lost 0 bases and the J gene lost 7 bases, with 12 bases spanning the gap. CDR1 and CDR2 from the germline V gene are MNHEY and SVGAGI. CDR3 length: 15 residues. This clonotype came up a few times. The target antigen is unknown. With a J-beta primer mix and a sample-barcoded 5' primer, a second PCR ran roughly 6 to 11 cycles. The template-switch adaptor, which had 12 random nucleotides, put a tag on each cDNA molecule. TCRdb itself ran the 5' RACE reads through MiXCR, one entry per CDR3 protein. The sample records roughly 1.9 million distinct CDR3 sequences, about two fifths being singletons.

The J gene is TRBJ1-4, the V gene TRBV6-5; no clear D gene. Sequenced sample: blood. The source of this sequence is a human donor in good health. This CDR3 reads CASSYSRPSFEKLFF. DNA of the CDR3: TGTGCCAGCAGTTACTCGAGACCAAGTTTTGAAAAACTGTTTTTT.